Following are 2 T cell receptor beta chains from one sample sequenced in a study of cytomegalovirus exposure and HLA in healthy donors. The PCR made use of 60 Vbeta and 13 Jbeta primers. Here immunoSEQ multiplex PCR was the method, and the copy in TCRdb shows in-frame clones only, minus some. This table has more than 95,000 clones, 70% to 85% appearing once. Sequencing used PBMCs. These TCRs come from a man aged 18 to 29 in good health and CMV-seronegative.

This clone was found once. The chain combines TRBV16 with TRBJ2-2, with unresolved D. CDR1 is KGHSY and CDR2 is FQNENV in the germline V gene. Between the trimmed V and J ends, which lost 0 bases and 5 bases, there was a span of 10 bases. This CDR3 spans 15 amino acids. CDR3: CASSQSGFITGELFF. The CDR3 nucleotides read TGTGCCAGCAGCCAATCGGGCTTCATAACCGGGGAGCTGTTTTTT.

The V gene is TRBV7-9, the J gene TRBJ2-2; D not resolved. Trimming removed 3 bases from V and 1 base from J, with 6 bases in between. CDR3 length: 14 residues. The germline gives CDR1 SEHNR, CDR2 FQNEAQ (reference sequence). The chain's CDR3 is CASSLRQNTGELFF. The CDR3 DNA follows: TGTGCCAGCAGCTTGAGGCAGAACACCGGGGAGCTGTTTTTT.